The 6 T cell receptor beta chains presented below share a single source sample, sequenced in a study of T cell changes during pregnancy in multiple sclerosis. Sequencing used immunoSEQ multiplex PCR; TCRdb keeps in-frame clones, though not all of them. In the table there are under 70,000 clones, 91% of which are singletons. This specimen consisted of peripheral blood, obtained in the third trimester of pregnancy. The receptors shown here come from a female donor in good health, enrolled as a control in a pregnancy study.

The chain combines TRBV19 with TRBJ2-1, with D possibly TRBD1 on 5 matching bases. In germline, CDR1 is LNHDA, CDR2 SQIVND (reference sequence). The CDR3 contains 16 residues. Trimming left V 3 bases short and J 0 bases short, with 12 bases between. The chain's CDR3 is CASSIDGAASYNEQFF. The CDR3 DNA reads as TGTGCCAGTAGTATCGATGGGGCGGCCTCCTACAATGAGCAGTTCTTC.

The V call is TRBV7-2, the J call TRBJ2-2; 8 bases line up with TRBD2. Germline CDR1 is SGHTA and CDR2 is FQGNSA. The CDR3 is 18 amino acids. The J segment lost 1 base and the V segment lost 5 bases, leaving 12 bases of the junction unmatched. The CDR3 region is CASSPRNLAGLNTGELFF. The CDR3 DNA reads as TGTGCCAGCAGCCCCAGGAACTTAGCGGGGCTGAACACCGGGGAGCTGTTTTTT. Based on the CDR3 plus reference TRBV7-2 and TRBJ2-2, the full variable domain is GAGVSQSPSNKVTEKGKDVELRCDPISGHTALYWYRQSLGQGLEFLIYFQGNSAPDKSGLPSDRFSAERTGGSVSTLTIQRTQQEDSAVYLCASSPRNLAGLNTGELFFGEGSRLTVL.

The chain uses TRBV28 and TRBJ1-4, with D perhaps TRBD1 (6 bases). The ends were cut back, 6 bases at V and 2 bases at J, with 10 bases in the middle. The CDR3 runs 14 residues. Germline CDR1 and CDR2: MDHEN and SYDVKM. The CDR3 here is CASSRGGTNEKLFF. DNA of the CDR3: TGTGCCAGCAGCAGGGGAGGGACTAATGAAAAACTGTTTTTT. Combining the CDR3 with reference TRBV28 and TRBJ1-4 gives the whole variable domain DVKVTQSSRYLVKRTGEKVFLECVQDMDHENMFWYRQDPGLGLRLIYFSYDVKMKEKGDIPEGYSVSREKKERFSLILESASTNQTSMYLCASSRGGTNEKLFFGSGTQLSVL.

V gene TRBV7-2 combines with J gene TRBJ2-1; the match to TRBD2 covers 9 bases. The CDR3 is made up of 17 amino acids. Germline V gene sequence: CDR1 SGHTA, CDR2 FQGNSA. Trimming cost V 2 bases and J 4 bases; bases outside gene matches: 9. The chain's CDR3 is CASSLPTFSGRYNEQFF. Here the CDR3 DNA reads TGTGCCAGCAGCTTACCTACTTTTAGCGGGAGATACAATGAGCAGTTCTTC.

V is TRBV25-1 and J is TRBJ2-7; 7 bases match TRBD1. The V gene's germline CDR1 is MGHDK and CDR2 SYGVNS. V was clipped by 3 bases and J by 7 bases; unmatched bases: 3. The CDR3 loop spans 12 amino acids. The CDR3 loop reads CASSDTGAEQYF. As DNA, the CDR3 is TGTGCCAGCAGTGATACAGGGGCGGAGCAGTACTTC.

The CDR3 region is CSVLWEGTDTQYF. Here the CDR3 DNA reads TGCAGCGTCTTGTGGGAGGGCACAGATACGCAGTATTTT. The V call is TRBV29-1, the J call TRBJ2-3; a weak D match, TRBD2 (6 bases). Germline lookup yields CDR1 SQVTM and CDR2 ANQGSEA. The CDR3 loop spans 13 amino acids. Trimming shortened V by 6 bases and J by 1 base, and 11 bases separated the two germline ends.